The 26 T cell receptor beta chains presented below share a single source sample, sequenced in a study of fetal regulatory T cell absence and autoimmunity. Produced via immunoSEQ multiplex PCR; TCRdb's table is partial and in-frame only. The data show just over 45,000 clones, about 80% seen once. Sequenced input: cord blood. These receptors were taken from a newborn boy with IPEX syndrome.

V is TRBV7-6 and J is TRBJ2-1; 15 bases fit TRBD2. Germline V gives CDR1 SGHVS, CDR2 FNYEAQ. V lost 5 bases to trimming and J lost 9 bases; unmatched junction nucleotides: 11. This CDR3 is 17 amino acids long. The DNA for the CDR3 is TGTGCCAGCAGCCAATGGACTAGCGGGAGGGCCCTCGGTGAGCAGTTCTTC. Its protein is CASSQWTSGRALGEQFF.

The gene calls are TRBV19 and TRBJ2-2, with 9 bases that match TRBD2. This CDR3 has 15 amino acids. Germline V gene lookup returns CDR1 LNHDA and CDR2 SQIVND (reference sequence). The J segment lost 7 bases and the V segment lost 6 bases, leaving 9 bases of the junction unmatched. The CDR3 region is CASRFAGGPVGELFF. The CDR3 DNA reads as TGTGCCAGTAGATTTGCGGGGGGGCCGGTCGGGGAGCTGTTTTTT.

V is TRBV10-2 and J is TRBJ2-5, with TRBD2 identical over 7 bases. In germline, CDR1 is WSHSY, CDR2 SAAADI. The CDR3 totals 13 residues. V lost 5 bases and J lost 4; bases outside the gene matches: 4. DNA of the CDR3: TGCGCCAGCAGTACGGGGGGACGAGAGACCCAGTACTTC. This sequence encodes CASSTGGRETQYF.

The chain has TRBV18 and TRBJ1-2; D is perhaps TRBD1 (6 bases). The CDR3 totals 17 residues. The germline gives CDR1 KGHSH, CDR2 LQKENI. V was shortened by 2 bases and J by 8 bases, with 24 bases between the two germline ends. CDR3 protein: CASSPENLMWGRGGYTF. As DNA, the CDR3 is TGTGCCAGCTCACCAGAAAATTTGATGTGGGGGCGTGGAGGCTACACCTTC.

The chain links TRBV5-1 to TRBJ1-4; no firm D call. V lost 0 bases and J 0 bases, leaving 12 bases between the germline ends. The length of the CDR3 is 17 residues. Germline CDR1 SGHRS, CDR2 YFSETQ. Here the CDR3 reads CASSLGRALATNEKLFF. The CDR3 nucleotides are TGCGCCAGCAGCTTGGGAAGGGCACTTGCAACTAATGAAAAACTGTTTTTT.

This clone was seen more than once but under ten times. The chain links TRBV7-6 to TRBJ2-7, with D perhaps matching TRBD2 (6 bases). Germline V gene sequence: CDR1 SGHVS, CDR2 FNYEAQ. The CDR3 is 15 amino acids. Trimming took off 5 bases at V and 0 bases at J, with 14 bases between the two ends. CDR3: CASSMLRDSSYEQYF. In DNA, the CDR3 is TGTGCCAGCAGCATGCTCCGGGACTCCTCCTACGAGCAGTACTTC.

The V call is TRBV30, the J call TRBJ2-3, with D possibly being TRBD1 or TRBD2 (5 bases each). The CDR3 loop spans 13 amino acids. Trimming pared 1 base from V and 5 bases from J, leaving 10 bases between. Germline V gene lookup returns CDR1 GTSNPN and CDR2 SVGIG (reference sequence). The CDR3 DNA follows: TGTGCCTGGAGTGGAGGGGTGGAAGATACGCAGTATTTT. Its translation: CAWSGGVEDTQYF. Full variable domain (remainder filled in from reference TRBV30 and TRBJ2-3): SQTIHQWPATLVQPVGSPLSLECTVEGTSNPNLYWYRQAAGRGLQLLFYSVGIGQISSEVPQNLSASRPQDRQFILSSKKLLLSDSGFYLCAWSGGVEDTQYFGPGTRLTVL.

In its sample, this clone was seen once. The CDR3 loop is CAWSPQGPEAFF. The CDR3 DNA reads as TGTGCCTGGAGTCCCCAGGGGCCTGAAGCTTTCTTT. The V and J genes are TRBV30 and TRBJ1-1, with D possibly TRBD1 on 6 matching bases. Germline V gene sequence: CDR1 GTSNPN, CDR2 SVGIG (reference sequence). Trimming removed 2 bases at V and 6 bases at J, with 10 bases between. The CDR3 covers 12 residues.

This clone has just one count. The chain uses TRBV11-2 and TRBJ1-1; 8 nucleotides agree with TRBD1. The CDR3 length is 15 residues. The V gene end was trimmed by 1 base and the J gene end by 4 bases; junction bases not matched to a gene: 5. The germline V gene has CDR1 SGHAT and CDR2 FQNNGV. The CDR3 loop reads CASSLVGQGFTEAFF. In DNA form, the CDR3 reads TGTGCCAGCAGCTTAGTAGGACAGGGATTCACTGAAGCTTTCTTT.

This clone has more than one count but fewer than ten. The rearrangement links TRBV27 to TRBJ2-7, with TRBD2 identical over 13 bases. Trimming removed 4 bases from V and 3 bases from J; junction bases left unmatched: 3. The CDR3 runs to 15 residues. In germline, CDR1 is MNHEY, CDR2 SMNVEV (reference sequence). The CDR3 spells CASSSWTSGGYEQYF. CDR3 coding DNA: TGTGCCAGCAGTTCGTGGACTAGCGGGGGCTACGAGCAGTACTTC.

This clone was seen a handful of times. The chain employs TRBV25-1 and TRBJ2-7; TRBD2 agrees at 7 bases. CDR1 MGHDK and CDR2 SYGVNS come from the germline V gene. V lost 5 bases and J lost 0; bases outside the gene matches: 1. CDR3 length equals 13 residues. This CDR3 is CASSRTSSYEQYF. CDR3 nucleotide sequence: TGTGCCAGCAGTAGGACTAGCTCCTACGAGCAGTACTTC.

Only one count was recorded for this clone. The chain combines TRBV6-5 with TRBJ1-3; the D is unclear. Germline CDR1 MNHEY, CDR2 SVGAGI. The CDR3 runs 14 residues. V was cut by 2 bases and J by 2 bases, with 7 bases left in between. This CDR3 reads CASSYRAAGNTIYF. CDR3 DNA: TGTGCCAGCAGTTACAGGGCAGCTGGAAACACCATATATTTT.

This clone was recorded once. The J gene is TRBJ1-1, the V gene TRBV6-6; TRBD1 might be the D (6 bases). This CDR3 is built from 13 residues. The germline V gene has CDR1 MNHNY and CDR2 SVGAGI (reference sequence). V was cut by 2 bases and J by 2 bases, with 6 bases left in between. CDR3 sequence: CASSYGTNTEAFF. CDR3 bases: TGTGCCAGCAGTTACGGGACAAACACTGAAGCTTTCTTT.

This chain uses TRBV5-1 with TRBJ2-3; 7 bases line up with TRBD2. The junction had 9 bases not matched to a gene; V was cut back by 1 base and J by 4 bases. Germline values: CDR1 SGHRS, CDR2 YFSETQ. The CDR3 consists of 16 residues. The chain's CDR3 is CASSLNLQAGPDTQYF. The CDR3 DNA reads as TGCGCCAGCAGCTTGAATCTCCAAGCGGGACCAGATACGCAGTATTTT.

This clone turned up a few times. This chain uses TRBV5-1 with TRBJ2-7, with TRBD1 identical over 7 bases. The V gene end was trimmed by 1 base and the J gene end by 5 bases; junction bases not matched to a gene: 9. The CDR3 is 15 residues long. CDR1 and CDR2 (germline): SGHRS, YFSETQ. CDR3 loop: CASSLRGGPIDEQYF. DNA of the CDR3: TGCGCCAGCAGCTTGAGAGGGGGCCCAATTGACGAGCAGTACTTC.

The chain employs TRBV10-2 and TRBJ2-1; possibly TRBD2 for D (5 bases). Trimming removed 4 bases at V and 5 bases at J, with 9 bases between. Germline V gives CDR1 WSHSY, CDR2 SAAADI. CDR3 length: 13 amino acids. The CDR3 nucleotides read TGCGCCAGCAGTGGAACTAGGAACAATGAGCAGTTCTTC. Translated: CASSGTRNNEQFF.

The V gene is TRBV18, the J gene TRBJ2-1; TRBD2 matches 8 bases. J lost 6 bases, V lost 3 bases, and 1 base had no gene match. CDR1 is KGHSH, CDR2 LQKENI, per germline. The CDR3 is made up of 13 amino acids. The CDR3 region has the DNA TGTGCCAGCTCACCCGGGAGGGCCAATGAGCAGTTCTTC. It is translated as CASSPGRANEQFF.

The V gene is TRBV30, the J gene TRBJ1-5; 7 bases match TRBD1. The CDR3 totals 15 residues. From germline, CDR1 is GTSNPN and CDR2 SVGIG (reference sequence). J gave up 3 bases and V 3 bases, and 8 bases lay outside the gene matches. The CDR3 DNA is TGTGCCTGGAGCAGAGGGGACAGTCTCAATCAGCCCCAGCATTTT. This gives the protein CAWSRGDSLNQPQHF.

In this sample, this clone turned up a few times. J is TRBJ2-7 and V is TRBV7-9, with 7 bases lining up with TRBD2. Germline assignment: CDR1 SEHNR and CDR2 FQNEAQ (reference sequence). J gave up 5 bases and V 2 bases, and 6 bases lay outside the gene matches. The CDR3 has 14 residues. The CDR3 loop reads CASSLWSGGDEQYF. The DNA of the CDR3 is TGTGCCAGCAGCTTATGGTCGGGAGGCGACGAGCAGTACTTC. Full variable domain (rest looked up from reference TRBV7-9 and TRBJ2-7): DTGVSQNPRHKITKRGQNVTFRCDPISEHNRLYWYRQTLGQGPEFLTYFQNEAQLEKSRLLSDRFSAERPKGSFSTLEIQRTEQGDSAMYLCASSLWSGGDEQYFGPGTRLTVT.

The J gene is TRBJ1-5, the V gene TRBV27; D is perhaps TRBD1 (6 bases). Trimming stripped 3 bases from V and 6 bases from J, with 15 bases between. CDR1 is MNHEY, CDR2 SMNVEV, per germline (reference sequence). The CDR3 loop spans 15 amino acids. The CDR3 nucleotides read TGTGCCAGCAGTTTTTTTTGGGGGGCGGGTCAGCCCCAGCATTTT. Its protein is CASSFFWGAGQPQHF.

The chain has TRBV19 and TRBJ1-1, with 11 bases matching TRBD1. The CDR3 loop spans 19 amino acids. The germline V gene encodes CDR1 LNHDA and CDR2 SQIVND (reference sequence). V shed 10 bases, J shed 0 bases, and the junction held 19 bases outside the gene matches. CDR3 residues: CATKIRDRGVLSLNTEAFF. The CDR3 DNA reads TGTGCCACCAAAATAAGGGACAGGGGGGTGTTAAGTCTGAACACTGAAGCTTTCTTT.

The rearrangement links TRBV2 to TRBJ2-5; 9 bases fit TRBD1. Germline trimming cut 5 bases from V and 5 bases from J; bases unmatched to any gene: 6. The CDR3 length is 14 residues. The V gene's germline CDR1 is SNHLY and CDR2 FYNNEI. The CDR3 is CASSYRGRIETQYF. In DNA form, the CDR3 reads TGTGCCAGCAGTTACAGGGGGCGGATCGAGACCCAGTACTTC.

The CDR3 sequence: CASSIGSSGGHTDTQYF. CDR3 DNA sequence: TGTGCCAGTAGTATAGGCTCCTCGGGGGGACACACAGATACGCAGTATTTT. The rearrangement links TRBV19 to TRBJ2-3; perhaps TRBD2 as D (7 bases). The CDR3 contains 17 residues. Deletions cut 1 base from V and 2 bases from J, with 16 bases between. The germline CDR1 and CDR2 sequences are LNHDA and SQIVND (reference sequence).

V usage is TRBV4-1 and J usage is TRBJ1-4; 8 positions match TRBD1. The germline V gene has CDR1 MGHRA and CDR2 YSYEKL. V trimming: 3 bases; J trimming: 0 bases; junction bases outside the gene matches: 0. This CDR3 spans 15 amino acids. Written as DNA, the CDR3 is TGCGCCAGCAGCCAGACAGGGGCAACTAATGAAAAACTGTTTTTT. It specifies CASSQTGATNEKLFF.

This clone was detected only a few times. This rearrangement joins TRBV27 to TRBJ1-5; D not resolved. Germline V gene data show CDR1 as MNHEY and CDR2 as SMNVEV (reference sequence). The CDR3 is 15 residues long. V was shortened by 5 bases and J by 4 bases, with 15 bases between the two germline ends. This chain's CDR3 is CASSPLRHTNQPQHF. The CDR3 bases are TGTGCCAGCAGTCCACTAAGGCACACTAATCAGCCCCAGCATTTT.

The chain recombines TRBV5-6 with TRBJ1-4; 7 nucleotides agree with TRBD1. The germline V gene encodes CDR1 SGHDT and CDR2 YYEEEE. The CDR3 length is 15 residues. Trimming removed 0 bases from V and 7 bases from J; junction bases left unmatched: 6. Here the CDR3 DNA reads TGTGCCAGCAGCTTGGGGGGACAGCTCCCTGAAAAACTGTTTTTT. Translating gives CASSLGGQLPEKLFF. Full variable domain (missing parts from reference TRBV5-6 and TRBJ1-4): DAGVTQSPTHLIKTRGQQVTLRCSPKSGHDTVSWYQQALGQGPQFIFQYYEEEERQRGNFPDRFSGHQFPNYSSELNVNALLLGDSALYLCASSLGGQLPEKLFFGSGTQLSVL.